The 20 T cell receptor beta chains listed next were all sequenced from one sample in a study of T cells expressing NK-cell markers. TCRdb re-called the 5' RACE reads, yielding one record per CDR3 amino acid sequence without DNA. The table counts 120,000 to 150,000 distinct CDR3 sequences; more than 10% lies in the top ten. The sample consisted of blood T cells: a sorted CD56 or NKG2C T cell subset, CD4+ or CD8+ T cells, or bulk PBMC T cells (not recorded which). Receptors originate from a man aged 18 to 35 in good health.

CDR3: CASSLVGRNGETYNEQFF. This chain connects TRBV11-1 to TRBJ2-1. Germline V gene lookup returns CDR1 SGHAT and CDR2 FQDESV (reference sequence). The length of the CDR3 is 18 residues.

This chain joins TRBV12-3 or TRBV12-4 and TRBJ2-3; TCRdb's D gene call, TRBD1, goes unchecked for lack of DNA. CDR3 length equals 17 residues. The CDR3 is CASSFPLGQGAPDTQYF.

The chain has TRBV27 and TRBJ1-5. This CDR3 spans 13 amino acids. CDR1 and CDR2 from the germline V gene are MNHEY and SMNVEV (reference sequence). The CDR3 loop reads CATGKTEYQPQHF.

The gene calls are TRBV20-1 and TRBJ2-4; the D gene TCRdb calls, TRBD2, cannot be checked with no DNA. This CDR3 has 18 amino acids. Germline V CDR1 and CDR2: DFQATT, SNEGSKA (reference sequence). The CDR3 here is CSAREGHRAASAKNIQYF.

The CDR3: CASSLLQAGGPYNEQFF. This chain connects TRBV19 to TRBJ2-1. Germline V gene lookup returns CDR1 LNHDA and CDR2 SQIVND (reference sequence). The CDR3 has 17 amino acids. Together with reference TRBV19 and TRBJ2-1, the CDR3 gives the full variable domain: DGGITQSPKYLFRKEGQNVTLSCEQNLNHDAMYWYRQDPGQGLRLIYYSQIVNDFQKGDIAEGYSVSREKKESFPLTVTSAQKNPTAFYLCASSLLQAGGPYNEQFFGPGTRLTVL.

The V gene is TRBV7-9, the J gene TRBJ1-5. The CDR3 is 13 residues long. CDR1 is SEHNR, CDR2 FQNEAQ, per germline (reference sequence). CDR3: CASSLVQGQPQHF. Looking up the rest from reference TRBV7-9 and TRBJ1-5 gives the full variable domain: DTGVSQNPRHKITKRGQNVTFRCDPISEHNRLYWYRQTLGQGPEFLTYFQNEAQLEKSRLLSDRFSAERPKGSFSTLEIQRTEQGDSAMYLCASSLVQGQPQHFGDGTRLSIL.

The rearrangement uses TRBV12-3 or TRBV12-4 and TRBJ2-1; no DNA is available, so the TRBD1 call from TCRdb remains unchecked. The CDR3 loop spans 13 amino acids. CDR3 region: CASSFGGYNEQFF.

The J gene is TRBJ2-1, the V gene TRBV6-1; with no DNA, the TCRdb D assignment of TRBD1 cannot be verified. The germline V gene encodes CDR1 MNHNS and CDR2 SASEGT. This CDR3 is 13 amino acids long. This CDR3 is CATAQGSYNEQFF.

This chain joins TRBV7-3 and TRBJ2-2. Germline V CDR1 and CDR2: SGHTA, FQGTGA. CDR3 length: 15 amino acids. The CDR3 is CASSLGLDPTGELFF.

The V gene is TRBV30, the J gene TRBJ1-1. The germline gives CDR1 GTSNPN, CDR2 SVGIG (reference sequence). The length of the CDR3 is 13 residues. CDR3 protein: CAWRLDQNTEAFF.

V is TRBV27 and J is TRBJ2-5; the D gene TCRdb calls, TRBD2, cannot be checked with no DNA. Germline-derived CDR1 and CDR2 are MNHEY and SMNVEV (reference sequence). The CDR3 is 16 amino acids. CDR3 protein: CASSSYGLAELETQYF.

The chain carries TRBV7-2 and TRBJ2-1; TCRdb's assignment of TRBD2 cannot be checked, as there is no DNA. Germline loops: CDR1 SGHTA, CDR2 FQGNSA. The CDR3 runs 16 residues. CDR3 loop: CASSPPSGRRRNEQFF.

The CDR3 reads CAWSVLSNQLEQYF. V usage is TRBV30 and J usage is TRBJ2-7. CDR3 length equals 14 residues. Germline V lookup: CDR1 GTSNPN, CDR2 SVGIG (reference sequence).

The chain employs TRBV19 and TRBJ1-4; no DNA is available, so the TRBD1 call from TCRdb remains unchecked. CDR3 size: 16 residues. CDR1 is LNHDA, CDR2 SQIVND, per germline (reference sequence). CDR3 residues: CASSSSRGWSDEKLFF.

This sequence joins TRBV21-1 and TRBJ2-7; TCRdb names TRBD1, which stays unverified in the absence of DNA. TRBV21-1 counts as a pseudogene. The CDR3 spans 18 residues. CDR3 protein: CASSKRDSGGKGSYEQYF.

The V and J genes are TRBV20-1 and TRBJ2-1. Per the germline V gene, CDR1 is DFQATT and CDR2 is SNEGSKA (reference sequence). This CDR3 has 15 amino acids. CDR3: CSARDYLSSYNEQFF.

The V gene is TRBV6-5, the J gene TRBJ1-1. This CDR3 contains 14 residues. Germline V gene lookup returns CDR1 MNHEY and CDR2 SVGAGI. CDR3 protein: CASSYRTMNTEAFF.

CDR3 loop: CATSDLGNSPEETQYF. The chain has TRBV24-1 and TRBJ2-5; TCRdb proposes TRBD1, but this gene call is untestable without DNA. This CDR3 has 16 amino acids. The V gene's germline CDR1 is KGHDR and CDR2 SFDVKD.

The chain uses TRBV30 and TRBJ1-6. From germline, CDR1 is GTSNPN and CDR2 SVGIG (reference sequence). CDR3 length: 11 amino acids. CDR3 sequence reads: CAWSVSWPLHF.

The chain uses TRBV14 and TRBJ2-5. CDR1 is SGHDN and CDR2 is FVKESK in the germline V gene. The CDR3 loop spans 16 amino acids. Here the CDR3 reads CASSQLGNMYQETQYF.